A selection of T cell receptor beta chains follows, all from one sample in a study of OX40 agonist ivuxolimab in advanced cancers. Here immunoSEQ multiplex PCR was the method, and the copy in TCRdb shows in-frame clones only, minus some. The table lists under 90,000 clones, around nine tenths of them singletons. Material: CD4+ or CD8+ T cells sorted from blood, obtained in a trial of the OX40 agonist ivuxolimab. The receptors shown here come from an adult with an advanced solid tumor such as melanoma, head and neck, liver or kidney cancer. Each CDR3 is given without its conserved first and last residue. Each record gives: V gene, clone size, CDR3 protein. Clone size, where shown, is once, few, many, or a class for clones that have expanded.

V gene: TRBV9; clone size: .; CDR3 protein: ASSARRTGTTGELF
V gene: TRBV28; clone size: .; CDR3 protein: ASSSSPGTSGNNEQF
V gene: TRBV2; clone size: .; CDR3 protein: ASSGQDNEKLF
V gene: TRBV18; clone size: few; CDR3 protein: ASSPSGTAQTYEQY
V gene: TRBV9; clone size: .; CDR3 protein: ASSVATSGRAADTQY
V gene: TRBV6-5; clone size: .; CDR3 protein: ASSYLQGLSYEQY
V gene: TRBV5-1; clone size: once; CDR3 protein: ASSSGSSVVTDTQY
V gene: TRBV4-2; clone size: .; CDR3 protein: ASSRSQSVGGANVLT
V gene: TRBV6-5; clone size: once; CDR3 protein: ASSPGDRANYGYT
V gene: TRBV30; clone size: .; CDR3 protein: AWGAAGRPQH
V gene: TRBV5-6; clone size: .; CDR3 protein: ASSYDGEAF
V gene: TRBV6-5; clone size: .; CDR3 protein: ASCSGTGSRNTEAF
V gene: TRBV10-3; clone size: .; CDR3 protein: AITGGLDDEQF
V gene: TRBV4-1; clone size: .; CDR3 protein: ASSLEGGLSYNEQF
V gene: TRBV11-2; clone size: .; CDR3 protein: ASSLALMNTEAF
V gene: TRBV5-8; clone size: .; CDR3 protein: ASSPRGRGQETQY
V gene: TRBV5-1; clone size: .; CDR3 protein: ASSFTGTYEQY
V gene: TRBV28; clone size: .; CDR3 protein: ASDPSLGQGRNQPQH
V gene: TRBV27; clone size: .; CDR3 protein: ASSDTSSGNTIY
V gene: TRBV9; clone size: .; CDR3 protein: ASSVGGSQETQY
V gene: TRBV5-1; clone size: once; CDR3 protein: ASSRDTSGNTIY
V gene: TRBV1; clone size: .; CDR3 protein: TSSPRGGRSSYEQY
V gene: TRBV7-8; clone size: .; CDR3 protein: AVVKGRGRSQPQH
V gene: TRBV18; clone size: .; CDR3 protein: ASSPPTGDYGTEAF
V gene: TRBV4-1; clone size: .; CDR3 protein: ASSSELGTGEH
V gene: TRBV19; clone size: .; CDR3 protein: ASSLRQASGNTIY
V gene: TRBV6-5; clone size: .; CDR3 protein: ASSQRRGSTDTQY
V gene: TRBV11-3; clone size: .; CDR3 protein: ASSLSGTSASSYNEQF
V gene: TRBV19; clone size: .; CDR3 protein: ASCRSGGLYNEQF
V gene: TRBV7-2; clone size: .; CDR3 protein: ASSSVREAF
V gene: TRBV28; clone size: .; CDR3 protein: ASSFGDDRGYGYT
V gene: TRBV12-2; clone size: .; CDR3 protein: ASRFVGGTQY
V gene: TRBV16; clone size: .; CDR3 protein: ASSQTRGGYNEQF
V gene: TRBV2; clone size: .; CDR3 protein: ASSDRGGSQY
V gene: TRBV6-6; clone size: .; CDR3 protein: ASSYSERGPYEQY
V gene: TRBV5-4; clone size: once; CDR3 protein: ASSPPPGQGPYEQY
V gene: TRBV29-1; clone size: .; CDR3 protein: SVPRPTGWETQY
V gene: TRBV6-1; clone size: .; CDR3 protein: ASSEAGGTEAF
V gene: TRBV10-2; clone size: .; CDR3 protein: ASGGAFPPYEQY
V gene: TRBV28; clone size: .; CDR3 protein: ASSSHTWTSKSSYNEQF
V gene: TRBV6-1; clone size: once; CDR3 protein: ASSEALYGAYNEQF
V gene: TRBV7-2; clone size: .; CDR3 protein: ASSRSGTGARNTEAF
V gene: TRBV27; clone size: .; CDR3 protein: ASSLISTGELF
V gene: TRBV19; clone size: once; CDR3 protein: ASSIGPLSGGPSYEQY
V gene: TRBV6-1; clone size: .; CDR3 protein: ASSEVAWNTIY
V gene: TRBV28; clone size: .; CDR3 protein: ASSLPSGMDTEAF
V gene: TRBV7-7; clone size: few; CDR3 protein: ASSPVLGSPLH
V gene: TRBV19; clone size: .; CDR3 protein: ASSRPSGQVVLMNSPLH
V gene: TRBV11-2; clone size: .; CDR3 protein: ASSLDATGVEKLF
V gene: TRBV6-1; clone size: .; CDR3 protein: ASSERAGPYGYT
V gene: TRBV10-2; clone size: .; CDR3 protein: ASSESTLGNEQF
V gene: TRBV5-1; clone size: .; CDR3 protein: ASSLAVGDREAF
V gene: TRBV6-1; clone size: once; CDR3 protein: ASSEIGERSDTQY
V gene: TRBV4-2; clone size: .; CDR3 protein: ASSQDTANYGYT
V gene: TRBV6-6; clone size: .; CDR3 protein: ASRQTDQPQH
V gene: TRBV5-1; clone size: few; CDR3 protein: ASSLAGTGGSTEAF